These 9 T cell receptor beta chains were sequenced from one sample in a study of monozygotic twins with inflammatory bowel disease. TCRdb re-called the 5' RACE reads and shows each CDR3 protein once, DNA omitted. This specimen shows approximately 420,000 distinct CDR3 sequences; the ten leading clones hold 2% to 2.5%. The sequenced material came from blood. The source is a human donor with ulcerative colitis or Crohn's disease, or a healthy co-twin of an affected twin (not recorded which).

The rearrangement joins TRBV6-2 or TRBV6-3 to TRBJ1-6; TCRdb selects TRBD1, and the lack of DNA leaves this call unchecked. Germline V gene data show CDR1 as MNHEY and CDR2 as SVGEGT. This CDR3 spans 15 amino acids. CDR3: CASSTRDRRNSPLHF.

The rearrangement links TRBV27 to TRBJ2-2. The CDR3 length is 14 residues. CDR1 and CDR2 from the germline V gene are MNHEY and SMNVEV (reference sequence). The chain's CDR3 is CASSMGTNTGELFF.

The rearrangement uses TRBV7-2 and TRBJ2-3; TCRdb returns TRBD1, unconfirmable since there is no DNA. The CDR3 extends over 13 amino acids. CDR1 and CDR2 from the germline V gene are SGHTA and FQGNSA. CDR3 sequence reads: CASSFPGQDTQYF.

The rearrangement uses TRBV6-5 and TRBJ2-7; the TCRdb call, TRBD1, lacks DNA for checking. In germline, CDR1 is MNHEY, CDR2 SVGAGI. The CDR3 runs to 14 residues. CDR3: CASSYPGVGNEQYF.

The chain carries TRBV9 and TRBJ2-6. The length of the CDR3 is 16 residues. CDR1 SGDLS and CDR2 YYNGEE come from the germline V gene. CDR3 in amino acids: CASSVPTGSGANVLTF. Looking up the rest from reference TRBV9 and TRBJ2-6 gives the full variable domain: DSGVTQTPKHLITATGQRVTLRCSPRSGDLSVYWYQQSLDQGLQFLIQYYNGEERAKGNILERFSAQQFPDLHSELNLSSLELGDSALYFCASSVPTGSGANVLTFGAGSRLTVL.

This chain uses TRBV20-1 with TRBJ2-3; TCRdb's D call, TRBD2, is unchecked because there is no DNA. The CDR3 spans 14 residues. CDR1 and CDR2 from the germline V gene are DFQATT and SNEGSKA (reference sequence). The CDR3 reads CSAKRGPSTDTQYF.

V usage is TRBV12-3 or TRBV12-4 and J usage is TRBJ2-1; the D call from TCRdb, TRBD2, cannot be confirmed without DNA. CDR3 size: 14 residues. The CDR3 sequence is CASSPRTSYDEQFF.

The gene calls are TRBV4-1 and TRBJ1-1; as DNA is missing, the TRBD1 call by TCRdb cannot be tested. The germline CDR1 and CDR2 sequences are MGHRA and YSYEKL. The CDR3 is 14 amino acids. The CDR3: CASSQRDSNTEAFF.

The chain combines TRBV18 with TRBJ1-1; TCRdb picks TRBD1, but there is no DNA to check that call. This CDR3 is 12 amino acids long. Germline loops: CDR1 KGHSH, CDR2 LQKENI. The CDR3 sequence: CASSPGPLEAFF.